Each of the 9 T cell receptor beta chains below was sequenced from the same sample in a study of graft-versus-host responses after intestinal transplantation. Intraepithelial plus lamina propria lymphocytes were released by processing graft tissue. Produced via immunoSEQ multiplex PCR; TCRdb's table is partial and in-frame only. The sample has 10,000 to 15,000 clones, about 73% seen once. The material sequenced was ileum tissue, taken roughly 140 days after intestinal transplantation. The receptors here all came from a human patient who received an intestinal transplant, so some T cells may come from the graft donor.

This chain connects TRBV19 to TRBJ2-2, with 7 bases fitting TRBD2. Trimming took 11 bases from V and 1 from J; bases not matched to a gene: 7. The CDR3 contains 14 residues. In germline, CDR1 is LNHDA, CDR2 SQIVND (reference sequence). In DNA, the CDR3 is TGTGCCTGTCGGGGGGTTGGGAACACCGGGGAGCTGTTTTTT. Amino acids: CACRGVGNTGELFF.

J is TRBJ1-1 and V is TRBV9, with D possibly matching TRBD1 (6 bases). Germline CDR1 reads SGDLS; CDR2 reads YYNGEE. V was shortened by 1 base and J by 4 bases, with 17 bases between the two germline ends. The CDR3 covers 16 residues. CDR3: CASSVIGGPGTTEAFF. The CDR3 nucleotides are TGTGCCAGCAGCGTAATCGGGGGGCCCGGGACCACTGAAGCTTTCTTT.

CDR3 amino acids: CASSPLTSGGATDTQYF. CDR3 sequence (DNA): TGTGCCAGTAGCCCCTTGACTAGCGGGGGGGCAACAGATACGCAGTATTTT. The chain couples TRBV19 to TRBJ2-3; 14 bases align to TRBD2. J gave up 3 bases and V 6 bases, and 8 bases lay outside the gene matches. CDR3 length: 17 residues. Germline CDR1 and CDR2: LNHDA and SQIVND (reference sequence).

The J gene is TRBJ2-7, the V gene TRBV4-3, with 11 bases identical to TRBD1. Germline loops: CDR1 LGHNA, CDR2 YSLEER. The CDR3 totals 16 residues. V gave up 4 bases and J gave up 5 bases; unmatched junction bases: 10. The CDR3, as DNA: TGCGCCAGCAGCCTCACGAAGGACAGGGGGCGACACGAGCAGTACTTC. Its translation: CASSLTKDRGRHEQYF.

The chain is built from TRBV6-4 and TRBJ2-1; D gene unclear. V dropped 0 bases and J dropped 0 bases, with 9 bases sitting between them. CDR1 and CDR2 from the germline V gene are MRHNA and SNTAGT. The CDR3 is 16 amino acids. CDR3 sequence: CASSDSFRSSYNEQFF. In nucleotides, the CDR3 is TGTGCCAGCAGTGACTCTTTCCGCAGCTCCTACAATGAGCAGTTCTTC.

The J gene is TRBJ2-2, the V gene TRBV4-2; no definite D call. The CDR3 totals 14 residues. CDR1 is LGHNA and CDR2 is YNFKEQ in the germline V gene. The V end lost 0 bases, the J end lost 3 bases, and 5 bases lay between the germline ends. CDR3 protein: CASSQDPDTGELFF. The CDR3 DNA follows: TGTGCCAGCAGCCAAGATCCGGACACCGGGGAGCTGTTTTTT.

This chain connects TRBV11-2 to TRBJ2-1; 10 nucleotides agree with TRBD2. CDR3 length equals 16 residues. The germline CDR1 and CDR2 sequences are SGHAT and FQNNGV. J was trimmed by 6 bases and V by 1 base; bases with no gene match: 6. This chain's CDR3 is CASSLVWTSGVNEQFF. CDR3 coding DNA: TGTGCCAGCAGCTTAGTTTGGACTAGCGGAGTCAATGAGCAGTTCTTC.

The rearrangement uses TRBV20-1 and TRBJ2-7; 8 nucleotides align to TRBD2. The CDR3 runs to 11 residues. In germline, CDR1 is DFQATT, CDR2 SNEGSKA (reference sequence). The CDR3 DNA follows: TGCAGCGCCCGGGGGGGGTATCCGCAGTACTTC. Translated: CSARGGYPQYF.

This chain links TRBV4-2 with TRBJ2-3; maybe TRBD2 (6 bases). V lost 6 bases and J 1 base, leaving 8 bases between the germline ends. The germline V gene encodes CDR1 LGHNA and CDR2 YNFKEQ. The CDR3 runs 13 residues. CDR3 residues: CASRERGTDTQYF. CDR3 nucleotide sequence: TGTGCCAGCAGGGAGCGGGGCACAGATACGCAGTATTTT.